This TCR beta chain originates from a study of blood T cell repertoires in COVID-19. Study as a whole: T cells, B-cell-depleted T cells, or PBMCs supplied cDNA or gDNA.

The germline V gene encodes CDR1 MNHEY and CDR2 SMNVEV (reference sequence). Trimming shortened V by 4 bases and J by 5 bases, and 23 bases separated the two germline ends. This CDR3 has 17 residues. The protocol was immunoSEQ multiplex PCR, while the TCRdb copy is restricted to in-frame clones and leaves out a portion. The table lists some 180,000 clones, 82% of them singletons, with approximately 7.8% in the top ten. Patients from Seattle were sampled longitudinally, starting during active infection. The sequence was obtained from a woman aged 55 to 70 with COVID-19, enrolled during active disease. Sequenced: peripheral blood. The chain is built from TRBV27 and TRBJ1-2; no definite D call. The CDR3 coding sequence is TGTGCCAGCAGTTCCGATTTCAGAACCCAAGCGGATTATGGCTACACCTTC. Amino acids: CASSSDFRTQADYGYTF.